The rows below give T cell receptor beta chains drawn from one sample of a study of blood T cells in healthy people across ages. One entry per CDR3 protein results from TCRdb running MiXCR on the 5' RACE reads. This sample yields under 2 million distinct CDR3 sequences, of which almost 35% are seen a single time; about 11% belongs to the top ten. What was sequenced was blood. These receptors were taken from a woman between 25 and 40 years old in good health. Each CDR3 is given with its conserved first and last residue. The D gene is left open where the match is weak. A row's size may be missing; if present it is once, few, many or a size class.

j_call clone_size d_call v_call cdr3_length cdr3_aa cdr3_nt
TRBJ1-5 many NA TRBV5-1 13 CASSLASNQPQHF TGTGCCAGCAGTTTGGCTAGCAATCAGCCCCAGCATTTT
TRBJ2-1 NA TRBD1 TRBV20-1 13 CSARDRGRRVLFF TGCAGTGCTCGGGACAGGGGTAGGAGGGTGCTGTTCTTC
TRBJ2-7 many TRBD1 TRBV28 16 CASSSAGTGFTYEQYF TGTGCCAGCAGTTCAGCCGGGACAGGGTTTACCTACGAGCAGTACTTC
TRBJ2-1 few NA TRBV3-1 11 CASSLLEEQFF TGTGCCAGCAGCCTTCTAGAAGAGCAGTTCTTC
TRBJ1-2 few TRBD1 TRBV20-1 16 CSAPGLTGNRCYGYTF TGCAGTGCTCCGGGATTGACAGGGAATAGGTGCTATGGCTACACCTTC
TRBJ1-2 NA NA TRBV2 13 CASRTELNYGYTF TGTGCCAGCAGGACAGAGCTTAACTATGGCTACACCTTC
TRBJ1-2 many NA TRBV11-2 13 CASSLKQGRGYTF TGTGCCAGCAGCTTAAAGCAGGGCAGAGGCTACACCTTC
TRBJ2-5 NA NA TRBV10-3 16 CAISALSWDKQETQYF TGTGCCATCAGTGCGTTATCCTGGGACAAGCAAGAGACCCAGTACTTC
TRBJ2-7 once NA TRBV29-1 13 CNVRGDNSYEQYF TGCAACGTAAGGGGCGATAACTCCTACGAGCAGTACTTC
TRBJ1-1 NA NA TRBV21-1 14 CASSIDRADTEAFF TGTGCCAGCAGCATAGACAGGGCGGACACTGAAGCTTTCTTT
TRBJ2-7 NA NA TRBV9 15 CASSREPRDMAEQYF TGTGCCAGCAGCCGAGAGCCTCGGGACATGGCCGAGCAGTACTTC
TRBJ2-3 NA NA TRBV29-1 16 CSVMGMESILTDTQYF TGCAGCGTGATGGGAATGGAGAGCATACTCACAGATACGCAGTATTTT
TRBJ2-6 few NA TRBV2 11 CASNLLDVLTF TGTGCCAGCAATCTATTGGACGTCCTGACTTTC
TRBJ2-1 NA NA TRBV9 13 CASSRRDGNEQFF TGTGCCAGCAGTAGGAGGGACGGCAATGAGCAGTTCTTC
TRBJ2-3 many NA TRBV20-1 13 CSASPSSADTQYF TGCAGTGCTAGCCCCTCTAGCGCAGATACGCAGTATTTT
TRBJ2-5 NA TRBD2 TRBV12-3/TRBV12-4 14 CASSIFGGRETQHF TGTGCCAGCTCCATATTCGGAGGGAGGGAGACCCAGCACTTC
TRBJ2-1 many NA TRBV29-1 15 CSVGGVSANYNEQFF TGCAGCGTGGGGGGCGTGAGCGCTAACTACAATGAGCAGTTCTTC
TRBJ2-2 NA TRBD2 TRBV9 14 CASATSANTGELFF TGTGCCAGCGCAACTAGCGCAAACACCGGGGAGCTGTTTTTT
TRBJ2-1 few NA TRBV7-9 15 CASSSPVSSCNEQFF TGTGCCAGCAGCTCCCCCGTAAGCTCCTGCAATGAGCAGTTCTTC
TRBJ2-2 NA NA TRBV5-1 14 CASSLGTAGGELFF TGCGCCAGCAGCTTGGGTACGGCCGGCGGGGAGCTGTTTTTT
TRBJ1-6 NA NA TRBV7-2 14 CASSLRRTGLPLHF TGTGCCAGCAGCCTCCGGCGCACCGGGTTACCCCTCCACTTT
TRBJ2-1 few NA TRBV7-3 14 CASSAASLGGKRFF TGTGCCAGCAGCGCGGCCTCTCTAGGGGGGAAGCGGTTCTTC